The 14 T cell receptor beta chains below all came from one sample that was sequenced in a study of multiple sclerosis patients with progressive multifocal leukoencephalopathy (dated by TCRdb to between 2018 and 2021). The library was built by means of the immunoSEQ multiplex PCR assay. In its TCRdb copy, this immuneACCESS table keeps in-frame sequences only and misses some clones. Where compared with another copy, unresolved V genes explain less than half of these, and the others have no known cause. In this sample the table shows about 32,000 clones, 85% to 95% of which occur a single time. About 1.8% of the sample belongs to the ten largest clones. The sample's time point label, in plain terms: before natalizumab initiation. The sequenced sample consisted of PBMCs. These receptors were taken from a man under 40 with multiple sclerosis.

This rearrangement joins TRBV7-8 to TRBJ1-2; D perhaps matches TRBD1 (5 bases). Trimming stripped 1 base from V and 4 bases from J, with 13 bases between. Germline lookup yields CDR1 SGHVS and CDR2 FQNEAQ. The CDR3 is 15 residues long. The CDR3 protein is CASSLETVLSYGYTF. Written as DNA, the CDR3 is TGTGCCAGCAGCTTAGAGACAGTACTTTCCTATGGCTACACCTTC.

This sequence joins TRBV10-3 and TRBJ2-1; tentatively, D is TRBD2 (5 bases). The V gene lost 10 bases and the J gene lost 0 bases, with 28 bases spanning the gap. CDR1 is ENHRY, CDR2 SYGVKD, per germline. This CDR3 comprises 19 residues. Here the CDR3 DNA reads TGTGCCACAAAGCATTCGGGGTCTAAGGGAAAGAGCTCCTACAATGAGCAGTTCTTC. This sequence encodes CATKHSGSKGKSSYNEQFF.

The chain employs TRBV4-3 and TRBJ2-2; D remains ambiguous. V lost 1 base and J 2 bases, leaving 5 bases between the germline ends. The CDR3 runs 14 residues. Germline-derived CDR1 and CDR2 are LGHNA and YSLEER. CDR3 region: CASSQGFNTGELFF. CDR3 in DNA: TGCGCCAGCAGCCAAGGGTTTAACACCGGGGAGCTGTTTTTT.

The chain combines TRBV11-3 with TRBJ1-2; no clear D gene. From germline, CDR1 is SGHNT and CDR2 YENEEA. The length of the CDR3 is 14 residues. The V gene lost 7 bases and the J gene lost 8 bases, with 20 bases spanning the gap. CDR3 sequence reads: CASTPLGTDGGYTF. The CDR3 DNA follows: TGTGCCAGCACCCCTCTGGGAACGGATGGAGGCTACACCTTC. Full variable domain (missing parts from reference TRBV11-3 and TRBJ1-2): EAGVVQSPRYKIIEKKQPVAFWCNPISGHNTLYWYLQNLGQGPELLIRYENEEAVDDSQLPKDRFSAERLKGVDSTLKIQPAELGDSAVYLCASTPLGTDGGYTFGSGTRLTVV.

This rearrangement joins TRBV7-9 to TRBJ1-4; D unresolved. Germline loops: CDR1 SEHNR, CDR2 FQNEAQ (reference sequence). V was trimmed by 4 bases and J by 10 bases, leaving 25 bases between them. The CDR3 sequence is 17 residues long. The DNA for the CDR3 is TGTGCCAGCAGCTACGACGAACCTCGAATTTGGGGAGGAAAACTGTTTTTT. The encoded protein is CASSYDEPRIWGGKLFF.

This sequence joins TRBV15 and TRBJ2-5; maybe TRBD2 (5 bases). Germline V gene sequence: CDR1 LNHNV, CDR2 YYDKDF (reference sequence). The CDR3 spans 12 residues. V gave up 3 bases and J gave up 6 bases, with 8 bases separating them. The CDR3, as DNA: TGTGCCACCAGCAGCGGGGAAAAGACCCAGTACTTC. It translates to CATSSGEKTQYF.

This chain links TRBV7-9 with TRBJ1-2; no clear D. This CDR3 has 13 residues. The V gene lost 2 bases and the J gene lost 3 bases, with 7 bases spanning the gap. Per the germline V gene, CDR1 is SEHNR and CDR2 is FQNEAQ (reference sequence). The CDR3 spells CASSLLEDYGYTF. The CDR3 DNA is TGTGCCAGCAGCTTACTAGAGGACTATGGCTACACCTTC.

The chain uses TRBV11-2 and TRBJ2-2; tentative D call: TRBD1 (6 bases). V lost 1 base, J lost 7 bases, and 16 bases lay in between. Germline loops: CDR1 SGHAT, CDR2 FQNNGV. This CDR3 is built from 16 residues. CDR3 residues: CASSLGGQGIHGELFF. CDR3 nucleotides: TGTGCCAGCAGCTTAGGGGGGCAGGGGATTCACGGGGAGCTGTTTTTT.

The chain combines TRBV11-2 with TRBJ1-2, with a possible D match to TRBD1 (6 bases). Germline loops: CDR1 SGHAT, CDR2 FQNNGV. This CDR3 has 15 amino acids. V shed 7 bases and J shed 3 bases, with 18 bases lying between them. The DNA for the CDR3 is TGTGCCAGCACCCGACTCCCAGGGGTATACTATGGCTACACCTTC. Its protein product is CASTRLPGVYYGYTF.

V gene TRBV9 combines with J gene TRBJ2-3, with D unresolved. Germline V lookup: CDR1 SGDLS, CDR2 YYNGEE. V was pared by 4 bases and J by 1 base, with 13 bases between. The CDR3 contains 15 residues. As DNA, the CDR3 is TGTGCCAGCAGCCTACGGCCCTGGGGCACAGATACGCAGTATTTT. Residues: CASSLRPWGTDTQYF.

The V gene is TRBV11-3, the J gene TRBJ1-2, with D possibly TRBD1 on 6 matching bases. The CDR3 runs to 14 residues. Germline-derived CDR1 and CDR2 are SGHNT and YENEEA. With 5 bases removed from V and 6 bases from J, the gap between germline ends came to 16 bases. Here the CDR3 DNA reads TGTGCCAGCAGCCCCCTTAGGGGGAGGGATGGCTACACCTTC. Translating gives CASSPLRGRDGYTF.

The chain employs TRBV5-6 and TRBJ1-4; D ambiguous. Trimming cost V 4 bases and J 4 bases, with 11 bases left between them. The CDR3 consists of 14 residues. From germline, CDR1 is SGHDT and CDR2 YYEEEE. CDR3 protein: CASSHNGVNEKLFF. The DNA for the CDR3 is TGTGCCAGCAGCCACAATGGGGTTAATGAAAAACTGTTTTTT.

The chain uses TRBV18 and TRBJ1-1; D gene ambiguous. The CDR3 contains 13 residues. From germline, CDR1 is KGHSH and CDR2 LQKENI. Trimming stripped 3 bases from V and 0 bases from J, with 5 bases between. The CDR3 sequence is CASSPPVNTEAFF. The DNA of the CDR3 is TGTGCCAGCTCACCCCCGGTGAACACTGAAGCTTTCTTT.

The chain couples TRBV9 to TRBJ1-1; D might be TRBD1 (6 bases). V gave up 0 bases and J gave up 4 bases, with 13 bases separating them. Looked up from germline, CDR1 is SGDLS and CDR2 is YYNGEE. The CDR3 is 15 amino acids. CDR3 in DNA: TGTGCCAGCAGCGTAGGAGACCTAGGGGGCACTGAAGCTTTCTTT. Amino acid sequence: CASSVGDLGGTEAFF. Full variable domain (remainder filled in from reference TRBV9 and TRBJ1-1): DSGVTQTPKHLITATGQRVTLRCSPRSGDLSVYWYQQSLDQGLQFLIQYYNGEERAKGNILERFSAQQFPDLHSELNLSSLELGDSALYFCASSVGDLGGTEAFFGQGTRLTVV.